The following is a T cell receptor (beta chain) sequence with its context. This sample was taken from a study of blood T cell repertoires in COVID-19. Overall study context: The cDNA or gDNA used as material had been derived from T cells, B-cell-depleted T cells, or PBMCs.

Authors' processing steps: Using reference gene primer amplification, nucleated cell counts were estimated. The method was immunoSEQ multiplex PCR; TCRdb's version includes in-frame clones alone and lacks a portion of them. That table is the source of V, J and clone size, and D and trimming were worked out from the DNA. The sample lists approximately 110,000 clones; 86% were seen once. The CDR3 is made up of 14 amino acids. Trimming stripped 3 bases from V and 8 bases from J, with 13 bases between. The germline V gene encodes CDR1 LNHDA and CDR2 SQIVND (reference sequence). The sequence derives from a middle-aged man with acute or convalescent COVID-19. The sequenced material came from peripheral blood. The chain links TRBV19 to TRBJ1-4; a possible D gene is TRBD1 (5 bases). CDR3 nucleotides: TGTGCCAGTAGTATTGGGGGGTTTAACGAAAAACTGTTTTTT. Translation gives CASSIGGFNEKLFF.